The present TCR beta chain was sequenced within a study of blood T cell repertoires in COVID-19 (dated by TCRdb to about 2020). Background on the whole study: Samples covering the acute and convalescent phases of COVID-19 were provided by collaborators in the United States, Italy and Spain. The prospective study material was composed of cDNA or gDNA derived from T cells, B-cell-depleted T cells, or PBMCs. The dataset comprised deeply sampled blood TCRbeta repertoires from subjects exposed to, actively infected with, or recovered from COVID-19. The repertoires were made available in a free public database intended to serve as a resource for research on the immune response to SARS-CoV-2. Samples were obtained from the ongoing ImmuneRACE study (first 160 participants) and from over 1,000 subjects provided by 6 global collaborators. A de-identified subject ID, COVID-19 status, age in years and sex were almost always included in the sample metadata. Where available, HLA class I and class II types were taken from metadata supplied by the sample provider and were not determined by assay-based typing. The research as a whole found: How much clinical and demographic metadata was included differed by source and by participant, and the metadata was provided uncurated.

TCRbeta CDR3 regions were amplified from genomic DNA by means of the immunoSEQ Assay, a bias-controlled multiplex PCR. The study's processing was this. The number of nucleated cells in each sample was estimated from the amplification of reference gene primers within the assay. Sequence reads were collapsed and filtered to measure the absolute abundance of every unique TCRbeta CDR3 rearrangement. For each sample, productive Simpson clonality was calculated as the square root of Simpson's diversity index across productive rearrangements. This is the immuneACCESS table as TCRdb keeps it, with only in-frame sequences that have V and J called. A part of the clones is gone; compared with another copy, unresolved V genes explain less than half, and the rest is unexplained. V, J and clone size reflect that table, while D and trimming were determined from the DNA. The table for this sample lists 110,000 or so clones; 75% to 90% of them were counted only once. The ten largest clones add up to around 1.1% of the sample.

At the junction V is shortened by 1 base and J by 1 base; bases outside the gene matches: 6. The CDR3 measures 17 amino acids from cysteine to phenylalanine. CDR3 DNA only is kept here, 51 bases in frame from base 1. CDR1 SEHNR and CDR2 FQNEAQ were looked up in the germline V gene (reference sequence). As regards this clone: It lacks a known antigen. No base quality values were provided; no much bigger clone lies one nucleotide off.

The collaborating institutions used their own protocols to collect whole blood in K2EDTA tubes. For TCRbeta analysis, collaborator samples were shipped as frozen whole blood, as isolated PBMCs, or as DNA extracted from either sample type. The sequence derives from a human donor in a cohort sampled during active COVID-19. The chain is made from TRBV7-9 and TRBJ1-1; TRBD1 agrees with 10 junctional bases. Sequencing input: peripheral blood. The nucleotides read TGTGCCAGCAGCTTAGGGGACAGGGGTCCTTGGAACACTGAAGCTTTCTTT. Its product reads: CASSLGDRGPWNTEAFF.